The 15 T cell receptor beta chains in this list originate from one sample, sequenced in a study of a mutant IDH1 vaccine in newly diagnosed glioma. Only in-frame clones appear in the TCRdb table, and some are missing; sequencing was by immunoSEQ multiplex PCR. The table has fewer than 40,000 clones, approximately 78% seen once; the top ten hold 5.5%. Which antigens these TCRs recognize remains unknown. Indicated time point: week 5, during vaccination. Doses comprised 300 ug of mutant IDH1 20-mer peptide each, plus topical imiquimod. Sequencing was performed on PBMCs, taken from a glioma patient whose treatment included an IDH1 peptide vaccine. These TCRs come from a man aged 40-49 years with glioma.

The chain has TRBV2 and TRBJ1-1; the D gene is possibly TRBD1 (5 bases). Trimming took off 4 bases at V and 4 bases at J, with 13 bases between the two ends. Germline assignment: CDR1 SNHLY and CDR2 FYNNEI. The CDR3 sequence is 14 residues long. The CDR3 region is CASSADGGSTEAFF. The CDR3 nucleotides read TGTGCCAGCAGTGCGGACGGGGGTTCCACTGAAGCTTTCTTT.

The chain is built from TRBV19 and TRBJ1-3, with D uncertain. CDR3 length: 16 residues. Per germline, CDR1 LNHDA and CDR2 SQIVND (reference sequence). V lost 6 bases to trimming and J lost 0 bases, with 15 bases between them. CDR3 nucleotides: TGTGCCAGTAGGAGAGGGTTGGCGTACTCTGGAAACACCATATATTTT. This sequence encodes CASRRGLAYSGNTIYF.

This rearrangement joins TRBV2 to TRBJ1-2, with unresolved D. CDR1 SNHLY and CDR2 FYNNEI come from the germline V gene. This CDR3 is 15 amino acids long. Trimming cost V 7 bases and J 0 bases, with 15 bases left between them. The CDR3 DNA follows: TGTGCCAGCAAGTCAAGTCCTGGGGCTAACTATGGCTACACCTTC. Its translation: CASKSSPGANYGYTF.

This clone was picked up a small number of times. The junction differs from germline at one of its ends, possibly a read error. The chain uses TRBV5-1 and TRBJ2-7; D unresolved. The CDR3 length is 15 residues. The germline V gene has CDR1 SGHRS and CDR2 YFSETQ. The CDR3 nucleotides are TGCGCCAGCAGGTTGGGCCCTTCATCCACCAACGAGCAGTACTTC. Protein: CASRLGPSSTNEQYF.

This chain connects TRBV5-1 to TRBJ2-7, with a tentative D call TRBD2 (6 bases). Germline V lookup: CDR1 SGHRS, CDR2 YFSETQ. Deletions cut 4 bases from V and 3 bases from J, with 14 bases between. The CDR3 covers 14 residues. The CDR3 sequence is CASSPGDRLYEQYF. For the CDR3, the DNA is TGCGCCAGCAGCCCGGGGGACCGCCTCTACGAGCAGTACTTC.

This sequence joins TRBV27 and TRBJ2-1; TRBD2 agrees at 15 bases. This CDR3 is built from 15 residues. Looked up from germline, CDR1 is MNHEY and CDR2 is SMNVEV (reference sequence). V shed 5 bases and J 10 bases; nucleotides not matched to a gene: 6. The CDR3 spells CASSRGLAGGREQFF. CDR3 coding DNA: TGTGCCAGCAGTCGAGGACTAGCGGGGGGGAGAGAGCAGTTCTTC.

The chain recombines TRBV5-1 with TRBJ2-7; D may be TRBD2 (5 bases). V lost 5 bases and J 1 base, leaving 13 bases between the germline ends. Germline CDR1 is SGHRS and CDR2 is YFSETQ. The CDR3 is 14 residues long. CDR3 protein: CASSFARGSYEQYF. The CDR3 DNA is TGCGCCAGCAGTTTCGCACGGGGATCCTACGAGCAGTACTTC. Combining the CDR3 with reference TRBV5-1 and TRBJ2-7 gives the whole variable domain KAGVTQTPRYLIKTRGQQVTLSCSPISGHRSVSWYQQTPGQGLQFLFEYFSETQRNKGNFPGRFSGRQFSNSRSEMNVSTLELGDSALYLCASSFARGSYEQYFGPGTRLTVT.

The genes are TRBV5-1 and TRBJ1-1, with a tentative D call TRBD1 (6 bases). V was pared by 4 bases and J by 2 bases, with 12 bases between. The CDR3 spans 14 residues. CDR1 is SGHRS, CDR2 YFSETQ, per germline. The DNA for the CDR3 is TGCGCCAGCAGCCCAGTACAGGGCAACACTGAAGCTTTCTTT. It yields the protein CASSPVQGNTEAFF.

V and J are TRBV2 and TRBJ1-3; D might be TRBD1 (6 bases). Germline V gene lookup returns CDR1 SNHLY and CDR2 FYNNEI. The CDR3 contains 14 residues. Trimming shortened V by 7 bases and J by 0 bases, and 10 bases separated the two germline ends. In DNA, the CDR3 is TGTGCCAGCACGGCGACAGGCTCTGGAAACACCATATATTTT. Protein product: CASTATGSGNTIYF.

V gene TRBV6-4 combines with J gene TRBJ2-6; no clear D gene. Trimming took 0 bases from V and 4 from J, leaving 10 bases between them. This CDR3 comprises 16 residues. The germline gives CDR1 MRHNA, CDR2 SNTAGT. The CDR3 here is CASSDSITPGANVLTF. Here the CDR3 DNA reads TGTGCCAGCAGTGACTCGATTACCCCCGGGGCCAACGTCCTGACTTTC.

This rearrangement joins TRBV7-2 to TRBJ2-2; perhaps TRBD1 as D (6 bases). The CDR3 covers 15 residues. Per germline, CDR1 SGHTA and CDR2 FQGNSA. V lost 3 bases to trimming and J lost 5 bases, with 13 bases between them. The DNA for the CDR3 is TGTGCCAGCAGCTTTCAGGGGCGAGGTACCGGGGAGCTGTTTTTT. Amino acid sequence: CASSFQGRGTGELFF.

The gene calls are TRBV7-6 and TRBJ2-7; D is possibly TRBD1 (5 bases). The CDR3 runs 12 residues. V was cut by 5 bases and J by 3 bases, with 8 bases left in between. Germline-derived CDR1 and CDR2 are SGHVS and FNYEAQ. The CDR3 nucleotides read TGTGCCAGCAGCGCCAGGGTCTACGAGCAGTACTTC. Translating it yields CASSARVYEQYF.

The V and J genes are TRBV9 and TRBJ2-1; 10 nucleotides agree with TRBD2. Germline V CDR1 and CDR2: SGDLS, YYNGEE. The ends lost 3 bases at V and 3 bases at J; junction bases unmatched: 15. There are 19 residues in the CDR3. The CDR3 loop reads CASSGRAGVAGGLYNEQFF. Written as DNA, the CDR3 is TGTGCCAGCAGCGGCAGGGCTGGGGTAGCGGGGGGCCTCTACAATGAGCAGTTCTTC.

The chain combines TRBV21-1 with TRBJ2-5; TRBD2, as called in the table, went unchecked against the DNA. TRBV21-1 is described as a pseudogene. The CDR3 totals 16 residues. The CDR3 loop reads CASSPWDSWRGETQYF. CDR3 bases: TGTGCCAGCAGCCCCTGGGACTCCTGGAGAGGGGAGACCCAGTACTTC.

This clone occurred once. The chain is built from TRBV7-6 and TRBJ1-1; no firm D call. The CDR3 extends over 13 amino acids. V lost 4 bases and J lost 0, with 6 bases in between. Germline V gene sequence: CDR1 SGHVS, CDR2 FNYEAQ. Written as DNA, the CDR3 is TGTGCCAGCAGCTCCGGGGTGAACACTGAAGCTTTCTTT. Amino acid sequence: CASSSGVNTEAFF. Looking up the rest from reference TRBV7-6 and TRBJ1-1 gives the full variable domain: GAGVSQSPRYKVTKRGQDVALRCDPISGHVSLYWYRQALGQGPEFLTYFNYEAQQDKSGLPNDRFSAERPEGSISTLTIQRTEQRDSAMYRCASSSGVNTEAFFGQGTRLTVV.